This T cell receptor (beta chain) originates from a study of siplizumab effects on memory and regulatory T cells. Germline CDR1 reads MGHRA; CDR2 reads YSYEKL. V lost 4 bases to trimming and J lost 2 bases; unmatched junction nucleotides: 3. The CDR3 contains 14 residues. Study conclusions and caveats: It was never confirmed that proliferating Tregs from siplizumab cultures were suppressive. With siplizumab, Treg-derived clones averaged about 69% of mappable alloreactive CD4+ clones, versus about 25% in controls. Memory cells seemed less diverse than naive T cells, which also seemed major contributors to the alloresponse. Siplizumab significantly decreased alloreactive sequences from unstimulated CD4+ memory cells.

Produced via immunoSEQ multiplex PCR; TCRdb's table is partial and in-frame only. The sample gives more than 45,000 clones, 85% to 95% of which show up once; about 40% is in the top ten. With regard to this clone: The antigen remains unidentified.

The TCR was taken from a human donor in good health. Input material: CD8+ T cells sorted from blood. V gene TRBV4-1 combines with J gene TRBJ2-3, with 7 bases identical to TRBD2. DNA of the CDR3: TGCGCCAGCAGCCCGACTAGCTCCACAGATACGCAGTATTTT. Translating gives CASSPTSSTDTQYF.